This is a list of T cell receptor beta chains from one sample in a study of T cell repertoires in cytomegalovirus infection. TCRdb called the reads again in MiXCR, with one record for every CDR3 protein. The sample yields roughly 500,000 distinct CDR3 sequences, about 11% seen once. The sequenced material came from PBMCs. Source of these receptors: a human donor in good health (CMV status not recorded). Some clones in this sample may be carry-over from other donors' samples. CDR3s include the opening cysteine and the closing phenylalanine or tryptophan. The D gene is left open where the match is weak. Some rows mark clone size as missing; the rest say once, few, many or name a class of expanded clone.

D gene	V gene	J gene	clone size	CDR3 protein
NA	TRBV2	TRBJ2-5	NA	CASKVYQETQYF
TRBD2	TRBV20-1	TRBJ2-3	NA	CSARGSLAGGLDTQYF
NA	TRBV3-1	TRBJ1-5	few	CASQEGTEGDQPQHF
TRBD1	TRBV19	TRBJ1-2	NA	CASSIVNRGSGYTF
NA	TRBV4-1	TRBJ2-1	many	CASSQLALSYNEQFF
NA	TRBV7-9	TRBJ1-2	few	CASSVPGLREVEGYTF
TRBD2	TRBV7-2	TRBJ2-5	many	CASSLATSGPETQYF
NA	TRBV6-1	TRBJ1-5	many	CASSIVQGGRQPQHF
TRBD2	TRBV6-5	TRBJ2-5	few	CASSYSRGLAGGQETQYF
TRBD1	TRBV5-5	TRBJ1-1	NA	CASSSDRWMNTEAFF
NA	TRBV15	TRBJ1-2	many	CATSRAASSYGYTF
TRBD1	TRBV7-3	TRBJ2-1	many	CASSPTGTGYNEQFF
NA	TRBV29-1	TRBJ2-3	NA	CSGEGGSDTQYF
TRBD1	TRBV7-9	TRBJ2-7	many	CASSLEGRTGVKSYEQYF
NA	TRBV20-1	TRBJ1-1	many	CSARGGDTEAFF
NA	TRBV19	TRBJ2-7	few	CASSISGEVPTYEQYF
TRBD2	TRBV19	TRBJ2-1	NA	CASSSGRGHSYNEQFF
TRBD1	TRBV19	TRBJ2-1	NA	CASSTQRQGRHYNEQFF
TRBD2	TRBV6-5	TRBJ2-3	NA	CASSYGGGGTTDTQYF
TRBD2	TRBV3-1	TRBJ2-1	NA	CASSQAVGLAGNEQFF
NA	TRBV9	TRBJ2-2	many	CASEDYTGELFF
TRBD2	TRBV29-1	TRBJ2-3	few	CSVARGREGTQYF
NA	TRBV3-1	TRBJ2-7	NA	CASSPFENEQYF
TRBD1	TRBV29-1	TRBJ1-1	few	CSVAGGLNTEAFF
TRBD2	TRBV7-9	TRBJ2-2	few	CASAGGTGELFF
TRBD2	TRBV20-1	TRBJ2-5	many	CSARASGIQETQYF
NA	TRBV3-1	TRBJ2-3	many	CASSPRGVSDTQYF
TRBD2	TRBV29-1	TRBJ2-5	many	CSVERGDSGSPLTQYF
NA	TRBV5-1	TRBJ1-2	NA	CASMGQNYGYTF
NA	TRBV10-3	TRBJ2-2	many	CAIRDTGELFF
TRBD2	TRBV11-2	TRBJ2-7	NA	CASSRLAGVRSYEQYF
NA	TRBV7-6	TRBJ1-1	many	CASSSEQGMNTEAFF
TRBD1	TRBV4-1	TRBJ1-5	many	CASSHHASGTGNQPQHF
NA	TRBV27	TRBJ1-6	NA	CASSPPISYNSPLHF
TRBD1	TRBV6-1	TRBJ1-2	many	CASSGLRDRGYGYTF
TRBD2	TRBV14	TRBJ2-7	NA	CASSQVSGGRNEQYF
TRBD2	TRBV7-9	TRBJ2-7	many	CASSSLAGGDEQYF
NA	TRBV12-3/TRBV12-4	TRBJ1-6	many	CASSSAGRTNSPLHF